The clone carrying this TCR beta chain has just one count. As originally analysed: Amplifying reference gene primers gave estimates of nucleated cell counts. TCRdb's table, derived via immunoSEQ multiplex PCR, lists solely in-frame clones and lacks some. V and J calls and clone size are those listed in that table; D and trimming were worked out from the DNA. The repertoire includes under 200,000 clones, about 86% of them detected once, and roughly 8% sits in the top ten. The CDR3 extends over 14 amino acids. Germline CDR1 reads MNHEY; CDR2 reads SVGAGI. Germline trimming cut 7 bases from V and 7 bases from J; bases unmatched to any gene: 9. This sample is part of a study of blood T cell repertoires in COVID-19. Turning to the study itself: From T cells, B-cell-depleted T cells, or PBMCs came the material, which was cDNA or gDNA.

This rearrangement joins TRBV6-5 to TRBJ2-7; 11 bases agree with TRBD1. The sequencing input was peripheral blood. This clonotype originated in a man aged 55 to 70 with acute or convalescent COVID-19. CDR3 loop: CASNLDRGPLEQYF. CDR3 sequence (DNA): TGTGCCAGCAACTTGGACAGGGGGCCCCTAGAGCAGTACTTC.